This T cell receptor beta chain was documented in a study of T cell changes during pregnancy in multiple sclerosis. The germline V gene encodes CDR1 GTSNPN and CDR2 SVGIG (reference sequence). V lost 0 bases and J lost 12; bases outside the gene matches: 5. The CDR3 is 15 amino acids. Generated by immunoSEQ multiplex PCR, the TCRdb table keeps only in-frame clones and is missing some. The sample shows approximately 60,000 clones, approximately 91% of them seen only once. This clonotype originated in a female donor with multiple sclerosis, enrolled in a pregnancy study. The chain couples TRBV30 to TRBJ2-2, with 15 bases fitting TRBD2. Specimen: peripheral blood, collected in the second trimester of pregnancy. This CDR3 is CAWSVAGTSGGKLFF. As DNA, the CDR3 is TGTGCCTGGAGTGTAGCCGGGACTAGCGGGGGGAAGCTGTTTTTT.